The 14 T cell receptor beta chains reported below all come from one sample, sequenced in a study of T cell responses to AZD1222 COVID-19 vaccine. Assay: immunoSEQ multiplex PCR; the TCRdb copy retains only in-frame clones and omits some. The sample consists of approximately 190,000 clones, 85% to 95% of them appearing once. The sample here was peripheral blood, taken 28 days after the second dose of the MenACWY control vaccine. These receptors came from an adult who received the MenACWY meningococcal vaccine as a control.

The CDR3 nucleotides are TGTGCCAGCAGCCGTTTAGGGGGAGGAGGAGAGACCCAGTACTTC. Residues: CASSRLGGGGETQYF. The chain is built from TRBV28 and TRBJ2-5, with D perhaps given as TRBD1 or TRBD2 (6 bases each). Between the trimmed V and J ends, which lost 6 bases and 4 bases, there was a span of 18 bases. CDR1 and CDR2 (germline): MDHEN, SYDVKM. This CDR3 contains 15 residues.

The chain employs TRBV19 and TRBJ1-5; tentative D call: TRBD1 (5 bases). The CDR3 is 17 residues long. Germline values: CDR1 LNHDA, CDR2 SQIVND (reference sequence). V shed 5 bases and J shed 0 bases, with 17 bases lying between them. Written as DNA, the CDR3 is TGTGCCAGTAGTGTCTTTCGGGGGTCTGATAGCAATCAGCCCCAGCATTTT. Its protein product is CASSVFRGSDSNQPQHF.

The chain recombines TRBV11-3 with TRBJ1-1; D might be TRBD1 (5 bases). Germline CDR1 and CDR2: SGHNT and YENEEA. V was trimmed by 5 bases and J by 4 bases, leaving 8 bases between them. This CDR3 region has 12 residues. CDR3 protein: CASSPDSTEAFF. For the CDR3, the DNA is TGTGCCAGCAGCCCTGACAGCACTGAAGCTTTCTTT.

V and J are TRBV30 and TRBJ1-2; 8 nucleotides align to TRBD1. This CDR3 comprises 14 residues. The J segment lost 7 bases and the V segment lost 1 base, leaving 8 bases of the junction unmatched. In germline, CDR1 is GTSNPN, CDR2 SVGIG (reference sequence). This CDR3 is CAWSGGQGSAGYTF. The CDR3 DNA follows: TGTGCCTGGAGTGGCGGACAGGGATCAGCTGGCTACACCTTC. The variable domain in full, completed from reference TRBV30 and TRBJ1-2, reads SQTIHQWPATLVQPVGSPLSLECTVEGTSNPNLYWYRQAAGRGLQLLFYSVGIGQISSEVPQNLSASRPQDRQFILSSKKLLLSDSGFYLCAWSGGQGSAGYTFGSGTRLTVV.

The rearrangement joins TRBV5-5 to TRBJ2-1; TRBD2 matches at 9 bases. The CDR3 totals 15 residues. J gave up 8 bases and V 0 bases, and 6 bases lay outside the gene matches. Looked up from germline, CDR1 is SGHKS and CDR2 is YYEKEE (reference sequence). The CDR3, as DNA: TGTGCCAGCAGCTTGGAGGCTAGCGGGATCCATGAGCAGTTCTTC. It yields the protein CASSLEASGIHEQFF.

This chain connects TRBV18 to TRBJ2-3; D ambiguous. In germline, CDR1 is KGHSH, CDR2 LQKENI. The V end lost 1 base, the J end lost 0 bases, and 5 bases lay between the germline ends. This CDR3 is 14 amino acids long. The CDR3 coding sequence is TGTGCCAGCTCACCACTTTCTAGCACAGATACGCAGTATTTT. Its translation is CASSPLSSTDTQYF. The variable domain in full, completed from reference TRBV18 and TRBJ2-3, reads NAGVMQNPRHLVRRRGQEARLRCSPMKGHSHVYWYRQLPEEGLKFMVYLQKENIIDESGMPKERFSAEFPKEGPSILRIQQVVRGDSAAYFCASSPLSSTDTQYFGPGTRLTVL.

The CDR3 DNA reads TGTGCCAGCAGCCTCCACAGGGGGTCAGGCGAGCAGTACTTC. Amino acids: CASSLHRGSGEQYF. V and J are TRBV6-5 and TRBJ2-7; 8 positions agree with TRBD1. Looked up from germline, CDR1 is MNHEY and CDR2 is SVGAGI. The CDR3 is 14 amino acids. With 6 bases clipped from V and 6 bases from J, the junction kept 10 bases outside the gene matches.

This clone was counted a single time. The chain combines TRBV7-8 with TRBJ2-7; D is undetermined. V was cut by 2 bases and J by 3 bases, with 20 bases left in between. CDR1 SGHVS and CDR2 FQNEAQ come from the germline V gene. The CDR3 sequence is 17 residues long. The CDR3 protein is CASSLTSINKANYEQYF. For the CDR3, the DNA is TGTGCCAGCAGCTTAACCTCTATCAATAAGGCGAACTACGAGCAGTACTTC.

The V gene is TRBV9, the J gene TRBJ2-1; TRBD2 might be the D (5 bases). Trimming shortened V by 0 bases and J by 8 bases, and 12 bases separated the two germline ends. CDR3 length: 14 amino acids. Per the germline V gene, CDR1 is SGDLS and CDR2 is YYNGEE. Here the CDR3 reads CASSVGQGGHEQFF. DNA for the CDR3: TGTGCCAGCAGCGTAGGTCAAGGAGGCCATGAGCAGTTCTTC.

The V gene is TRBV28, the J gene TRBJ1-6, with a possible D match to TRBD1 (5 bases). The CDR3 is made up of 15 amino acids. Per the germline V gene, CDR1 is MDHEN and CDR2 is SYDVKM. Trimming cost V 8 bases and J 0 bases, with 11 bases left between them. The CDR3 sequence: CASLWGGSYNSPLHF. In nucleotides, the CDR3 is TGTGCCAGCCTCTGGGGGGGCTCCTATAATTCACCCCTCCACTTT.

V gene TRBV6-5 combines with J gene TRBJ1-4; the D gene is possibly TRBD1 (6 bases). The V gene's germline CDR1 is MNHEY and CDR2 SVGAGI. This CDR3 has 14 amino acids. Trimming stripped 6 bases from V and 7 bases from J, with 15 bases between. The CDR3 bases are TGTGCCAGCAGAAACAGGGAGGTGGTTGAAAAACTGTTTTTT. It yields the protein CASRNREVVEKLFF.

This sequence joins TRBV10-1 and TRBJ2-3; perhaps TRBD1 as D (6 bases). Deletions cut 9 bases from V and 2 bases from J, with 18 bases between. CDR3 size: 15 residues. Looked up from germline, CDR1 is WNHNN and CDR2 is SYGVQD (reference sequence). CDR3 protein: CARSPGRGATDTQYF. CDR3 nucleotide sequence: TGCGCCAGGTCCCCGGGCAGGGGAGCCACAGATACGCAGTATTTT.

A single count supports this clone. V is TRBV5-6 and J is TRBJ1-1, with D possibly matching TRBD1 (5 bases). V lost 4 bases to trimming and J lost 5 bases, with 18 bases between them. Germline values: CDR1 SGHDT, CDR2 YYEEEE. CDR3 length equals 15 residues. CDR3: CASSALDQGGTEAFF. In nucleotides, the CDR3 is TGTGCCAGCAGCGCACTAGACCAGGGTGGGACTGAAGCTTTCTTT.

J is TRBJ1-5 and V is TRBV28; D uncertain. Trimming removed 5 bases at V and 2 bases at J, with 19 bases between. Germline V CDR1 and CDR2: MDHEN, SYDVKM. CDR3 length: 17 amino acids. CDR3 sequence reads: CASSLYPAGTGNQPQHF. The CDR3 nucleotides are TGTGCCAGCAGTCTCTACCCCGCCGGTACGGGCAATCAGCCCCAGCATTTT.